Listed below are T cell receptor beta chains from one sample, sequenced in a study of blood T cell repertoires in COVID-19. Clones were sequenced by immunoSEQ multiplex PCR, and TCRdb holds only the in-frame ones, with some missing. The sample includes about 58,000 clones, 70% to 90% of them seen just once. The sample taken for sequencing was peripheral blood. These receptors all stem from a man in his sixties with acute or convalescent COVID-19. Both conserved end residues are part of each CDR3. D genes are given only for firm matches. Clone size is given for some rows only: seen once, a few or many times, or a class if the clone is expanded.

D	V	size	J	DNA	CDR3
TRBD2	TRBV4-3	.	TRBJ2-3	TGCGCCAGCAGCCAACGACTAGCGGGAGGGGCCCCAGATACGCAGTATTTT	CASSQRLAGGAPDTQYF
.	TRBV4-2	few	TRBJ1-6	TGTGCCAGCAGCCAAGAGAGAGTTTCACCCCTCCACTTT	CASSQERVSPLHF
TRBD1	TRBV5-1	.	TRBJ2-3	TGCGCCAGCAGCTTGGAAGGGAGGACAGGGGCAGATACGCAGTATTTT	CASSLEGRTGADTQYF
.	TRBV7-9	.	TRBJ1-4	TGTGCCAGCAGCTTACTTCCCGGGGTGGGTGGCAGTGAAAAACTGTTTTTT	CASSLLPGVGGSEKLFF
TRBD1	TRBV6-2/TRBV6-3	few	TRBJ2-1	TGTGCCAGCAGTTACGGGGGACAGGGGCCCTACAATGAGCAGTTCTTC	CASSYGGQGPYNEQFF
.	TRBV5-1	.	TRBJ2-5	TGCGCCAGCAGCGCCGGGACTCAAGAGACCCAGTACTTC	CASSAGTQETQYF
.	TRBV3-1/TRBV3-2	.	TRBJ1-1	TGTGCCAGCAGCCCAACGGCCCGGGGGAACACTGAAGCTTTCTTT	CASSPTARGNTEAFF
TRBD2	TRBV6-5	.	TRBJ2-7	TGTGCCAGCAGCGAGACTAGCGGGGAGCAGTACTTC	CASSETSGEQYF
TRBD2	TRBV7-6	.	TRBJ2-1	TGTGCCAGCAGCTTATTTAGCGGGAGAGGCGTTGTTTACAATGAGCAGTTCTTC	CASSLFSGRGVVYNEQFF
TRBD1	TRBV30	.	TRBJ1-4	TGTGCCTGGAAGGACCCCGGGACAGGGATCCGGTTGGGTGAAAAACTGTTTTTT	CAWKDPGTGIRLGEKLFF
TRBD1	TRBV15	few	TRBJ1-5	TGTGCCACCAGCAGCCGGGACAGGGGTCTGAGCAATCAGCCCCAGCATTTT	CATSSRDRGLSNQPQHF
TRBD1	TRBV28	.	TRBJ1-6	TGTGCCAGCAGTGTACAGGGGCGGAACTCACCCCTCCACTTT	CASSVQGRNSPLHF
TRBD1	TRBV28	.	TRBJ1-1	TGTGCCAGCAGTTCCCAGACAGGGGGCTCGAGTGAAGCTTTCTTT	CASSSQTGGSSEAFF
TRBD1	TRBV28	few	TRBJ1-5	TGTGCCAGCAGTTTAGCAGGGGGCGGGCAGCCCCAGCATTTT	CASSLAGGGQPQHF
TRBD2	TRBV2	once	TRBJ2-2	TGTGCCAGCAGTGAAACGTGGCTAGCGGGAGTGGGGACCGGGGAGCTGTTTTTT	CASSETWLAGVGTGELFF
.	TRBV20-1	.	TRBJ1-5	TGCAGTGCTAGTCGCGGAAATCAGCCCCAGCATTTT	CSASRGNQPQHF
.	TRBV2	.	TRBJ2-7	TGTGCCAGCAGTGTTGGAGGGCCCAACGAGCAGTACTTC	CASSVGGPNEQYF
TRBD2	TRBV28	.	TRBJ2-2	TGTGCCAGCAGTTTTAATAGCGGGAGAGCCGGGGAGCTGTTTTTT	CASSFNSGRAGELFF
.	TRBV7-9	.	TRBJ1-4	TGTGCCAGCAGCTTAGCGAACTCACGAGCGGGTGAAAAACTGTTTTTT	CASSLANSRAGEKLFF
.	TRBV21-1	.	TRBJ1-2	TGTGCCAGCAGCAAAGGGGGCGATGGATCCGTTGGCTACACCTTC	CASSKGGDGSVGYTF
TRBD2	TRBV7-2	.	TRBJ2-3	TGTGCCAGCAGCCAAGCGACTAGCGGGATCGCAGATACGCAGTATTTT	CASSQATSGIADTQYF
TRBD2	TRBV13	.	TRBJ2-1	TGTGCCAGCAGCGATAGTCTAGCGGGAGGGCCGAAGAATGAGCAGTTCTTC	CASSDSLAGGPKNEQFF
TRBD1	TRBV7-9	.	TRBJ1-6	TGTGCCAGCAGCAGCCGAGGACAGGGGGGCTCCTATAATTCACCCCTCCACTTT	CASSSRGQGGSYNSPLHF
TRBD1	TRBV7-9	.	TRBJ2-5	TGTGCCAGCAGCTTAAAATCTTTGACAGGGGGCGAGACCCAGTACTTC	CASSLKSLTGGETQYF
TRBD2	TRBV7-2	.	TRBJ2-3	TGTGCCAGCAGCCGTAGCGGGAGGGCAGGGGATACGCAGTATTTT	CASSRSGRAGDTQYF
TRBD1	TRBV6-1	.	TRBJ1-5	TGTGCCAGCAGTGAAGGGAGACAGGGACTGGGTCAGCCCCAGCATTTT	CASSEGRQGLGQPQHF
.	TRBV27	.	TRBJ2-7	TGTGCCAGCAGCCGAACCGGGACTCTCTACGAGCAGTACTTC	CASSRTGTLYEQYF
.	TRBV10-3	.	TRBJ1-2	TGTGCCATCAGTGAAACAGGGCATACCGATACTGGCTACACCTTC	CAISETGHTDTGYTF
.	TRBV28	.	TRBJ1-1	TGTGCCAGCATGACACCCATGAACACTGAAGCTTTCTTT	CASMTPMNTEAFF
.	TRBV24-1	.	TRBJ2-3	TGTGCCACCAGTGACTCTACGACAAGAAACACAGATACGCAGTATTTT	CATSDSTTRNTDTQYF
.	TRBV5-4	.	TRBJ2-5	TGTGCCAGCAGCTTGCTAGGGGCCCAAGAGACCCAGTACTTC	CASSLLGAQETQYF
.	TRBV5-1	.	TRBJ2-1	TGCGCCAGCAGCTTCCTGCGGGGGCTTCGGAACAATGAGCAGTTCTTC	CASSFLRGLRNNEQFF
.	TRBV20-1	.	TRBJ1-1	TGCAGTGCTAGTCGGGCGGGGACTGAAGCTTTCTTT	CSASRAGTEAFF
TRBD2	TRBV5-6	.	TRBJ2-3	TGTGCCAGCAGCTTGGGAGCTAGCGGGTCCACAGATACGCAGTATTTT	CASSLGASGSTDTQYF
.	TRBV7-2	.	TRBJ2-2	TGTGCCAGCAGCTTCGATGTAGTCGCCGGGGAGCTGTTTTTT	CASSFDVVAGELFF
.	TRBV6-5	.	TRBJ1-2	TGTGCCAGCAGCCCCCAGGGGAACTATGGCTACACCTTC	CASSPQGNYGYTF
.	TRBV6-5	.	TRBJ1-2	TGTGCCAGCAACAGGGCGGACTATGGCTACACCTTC	CASNRADYGYTF
TRBD1	TRBV28	.	TRBJ1-2	TGTGCCAGCAGCCCGAACTTAGGGACAGGTCAGAAGTATGGCTACACCTTC	CASSPNLGTGQKYGYTF
TRBD2	TRBV28	.	TRBJ2-1	TGTGCCAGCAGTAACGGGAGGCGGCGGGCAATAGGCAATGAGCAGTTCTTC	CASSNGRRRAIGNEQFF
.	TRBV28	.	TRBJ2-3	TGTGCCAGCAGTTTGGGGGGAACGTACACAGATACGCAGTATTTT	CASSLGGTYTDTQYF
TRBD1	TRBV18	.	TRBJ2-7	TGTGCCAGCTCACGGGGGACAGCGGATACCGAGCAGTACTTC	CASSRGTADTEQYF
TRBD2	TRBV4-2	.	TRBJ2-1	TGTGCCAGCAGCCAACAACTAGCGGGAGGTCTCAATGAGCAGTTCTTC	CASSQQLAGGLNEQFF
.	TRBV25-1	.	TRBJ1-2	TGTGCCAGCAGTGAATCCTTTGGCTACACCTTC	CASSESFGYTF
.	TRBV7-2	.	TRBJ1-1	TGTGCCAGCAGCTCAGGGGCAGGGGCCGTAAACACTGAAGCTTTCTTT	CASSSGAGAVNTEAFF
.	TRBV27	.	TRBJ2-7	TGTGCCAGCAGTTTTGATATCGGCTCCTACGAGCAGTACTTC	CASSFDIGSYEQYF
.	TRBV12-3/TRBV12-4	.	TRBJ1-1	TGTGCCAGCAGCTCAGTCCTCCTTCCTGAAGCTTTCTTT	CASSSVLLPEAFF
TRBD1	TRBV9	once	TRBJ2-7	TGTGCCAGCAGCGATATGGATCAGAGGGGGCTTCCCTACGAGCAGTACTTC	CASSDMDQRGLPYEQYF
TRBD1	TRBV5-6	.	TRBJ1-3	TGTGCCAGCAGCTACTACGACAGGGCTGGAAACACCATATATTTT	CASSYYDRAGNTIYF
TRBD1	TRBV27	.	TRBJ2-7	TGTGCCAGCAGTTTATCGGGTGGGACAGGATCTCCCGAGCAGTACTTC	CASSLSGGTGSPEQYF
.	TRBV7-2	once	TRBJ1-2	TGTGCCAGCAGCTTATACCAGGCCTATGGCTACACCTTC	CASSLYQAYGYTF
TRBD2	TRBV27	.	TRBJ2-1	TGTGCCAGCAGTCTCCGGTTAGCGGGTAACAATGAGCAGTTCTTC	CASSLRLAGNNEQFF
.	TRBV2	.	TRBJ2-3	TGTGCCAGCAGCCCTCGGGGATTTGGAGATACGCAGTATTTT	CASSPRGFGDTQYF
.	TRBV11-2	once	TRBJ2-3	TGTGCCAGCAGCCCTAAAGGGTTGGGGGGTACGCAGTATTTT	CASSPKGLGGTQYF
.	TRBV19	.	TRBJ1-4	TGTGCCAGTAGCATTGTACGGACTAATGAAAAACTGTTTTTT	CASSIVRTNEKLFF
TRBD2	TRBV27	.	TRBJ2-3	TGTGCCAGCAAGCGGGAGGGCCTCACAGATACGCAGTATTTT	CASKREGLTDTQYF